A selection of T cell receptor beta chains follows, all from one sample in a study of blood T cell repertoires in COVID-19. The table came from immunoSEQ multiplex PCR; TCRdb's copy has only in-frame clones and leaves some out. In the table there are about 120,000 clones, 77% of which are singletons. The sequenced material came from peripheral blood. The receptors stem from a human donor in a cohort sampled during active COVID-19. Each CDR3 is given with its conserved first and last residue. A D gene is named only where the DNA matches it firmly. Not all rows give a size; the values are once, few, many and, for expanded clones, a class.

d_gene	v_gene	abundance	j_gene	CDR3aa	CDR3nt
TRBD1	TRBV12-5	.	TRBJ1-1	CASARDRGTEAFF	TGTGCTAGTGCCCGGGACAGGGGCACTGAAGCTTTCTTT
TRBD1	TRBV11-2	.	TRBJ1-2	CASSFTGWTGTDYGYTF	TGTGCCAGCAGCTTCACCGGGTGGACCGGGACAGACTATGGCTACACCTTC
.	TRBV25-1	.	TRBJ1-4	CASSDESGHLREKLFF	TGTGCCAGCAGTGATGAGTCTGGACATCTCAGGGAAAAACTGTTTTTT
.	TRBV5-6	.	TRBJ1-6	CASSFTQGLSPLHF	TGTGCCAGCAGCTTCACCCAGGGACTTTCACCCCTCCACTTT
TRBD1	TRBV19	.	TRBJ1-1	CASRKTGGRDTEAFF	TGTGCCAGTAGGAAGACAGGGGGCAGGGACACTGAAGCTTTCTTT
TRBD1	TRBV29-1	.	TRBJ2-5	CSVARDRVLETQYF	TGCAGCGTTGCCCGGGACAGGGTTTTGGAGACCCAGTACTTC
.	TRBV3-1/TRBV3-2	.	TRBJ1-5	CASSQSDQPQHF	TGTGCCAGCAGCCAGAGCGATCAGCCCCAGCATTTT
TRBD2	TRBV11-2	.	TRBJ2-7	CASSGTSGGTNSYEQYF	TGTGCCAGCAGCGGCACTAGCGGGGGGACCAACTCCTACGAGCAGTACTTC
.	TRBV27	.	TRBJ1-1	CASSLKGPSEAFF	TGTGCCAGCAGTTTAAAGGGGCCCTCTGAAGCTTTCTTT
TRBD2	TRBV7-9	.	TRBJ2-3	CASSLGGSGADTQYF	TGTGCCAGCAGCTTAGGTGGTAGCGGGGCGGATACGCAGTATTTT
TRBD1	TRBV5-1	.	TRBJ1-4	CASSLDGTVHEKLFF	TGCGCCAGCAGCTTGGATGGGACAGTCCATGAAAAACTGTTTTTT
TRBD2	TRBV6-1	once	TRBJ2-7	CASSDAGTSSYEQYF	TGTGCCAGCAGTGACGCCGGGACTAGCTCCTACGAGCAGTACTTC
TRBD1	TRBV5-6	.	TRBJ1-6	CASGYGTGNSPLHF	TGTGCCAGCGGGTACGGGACAGGAAATTCACCCCTCCACTTT
.	TRBV9	.	TRBJ1-4	CASSMTGSTNEKLFF	TGTGCCAGCAGCATGACAGGTTCAACTAATGAAAAACTGTTTTTT
TRBD1	TRBV3-1/TRBV3-2	.	TRBJ2-7	CASSLPGQGTLVYF	TGTGCCAGCAGCCTCCCGGGACAGGGGACCCTTGTGTACTTC
TRBD1	TRBV4-1	.	TRBJ2-7	CASSQDGQGAVEQYF	TGCGCCAGCAGCCAAGATGGGCAGGGGGCCGTCGAGCAGTACTTC
TRBD1	TRBV7-9	.	TRBJ1-2	CASSYVEDRDYGYTF	TGTGCCAGCAGCTACGTGGAGGACAGGGACTATGGCTACACCTTC
.	TRBV25-1	.	TRBJ1-2	CASSSLDGYTF	TGTGCCAGCAGTAGCCTAGACGGCTACACCTTC
.	TRBV11-3	.	TRBJ1-5	CASSRGNNQPQHF	TGTGCCAGCAGCCGGGGAAACAATCAGCCCCAGCATTTT
.	TRBV9	few	TRBJ1-1	CASSVGQGTEAFF	TGTGCCAGCAGCGTAGGGCAGGGGACTGAAGCTTTCTTT
TRBD1	TRBV27	.	TRBJ1-2	CASSFSPTGTGGYGYTF	TGTGCCAGCAGTTTCTCCCCAACCGGGACAGGGGGCTATGGCTACACCTTC
.	TRBV7-9	.	TRBJ2-7	CASSTSGLYEQYF	TGTGCCAGCAGCACAAGTGGCCTGTACGAGCAGTACTTC
.	TRBV6-4	.	TRBJ2-7	CASSDSGYESQAAIPYEQYF	TGTGCCAGCAGTGACTCAGGCTACGAGTCCCAGGCAGCCATCCCCTACGAGCAGTACTTC
TRBD1	TRBV5-6	.	TRBJ1-1	CASSMSGTGMAIFEAFF	TGTGCCAGCAGCATGTCCGGGACAGGGATGGCCATATTTGAAGCTTTCTTT
TRBD1	TRBV4-2	.	TRBJ1-5	CASSQDEDRDQPQHF	TGTGCCAGCAGCCAAGACGAAGACAGGGACCAGCCCCAGCATTTT
TRBD1	TRBV4-1	.	TRBJ1-4	CASSQRQGEIGEKLFF	TGCGCCAGCAGCCAGAGACAGGGGGAAATCGGTGAAAAACTGTTTTTT
.	TRBV11-2	.	TRBJ2-5	CASSLLVWAETQYF	TGTGCCAGCAGCTTACTTGTTTGGGCAGAGACCCAGTACTTC
.	TRBV14	.	TRBJ2-7	CASSQQGLEQYF	TGTGCCAGCAGCCAGCAGGGTCTCGAGCAGTACTTC
.	TRBV2	.	TRBJ1-5	CASRLSNQPQHF	TGTGCCAGCCGTTTGAGTAATCAGCCCCAGCATTTT
TRBD1	TRBV27	.	TRBJ1-2	CASSPGTGYGYTF	TGTGCCAGCAGTCCGGGGACAGGGTATGGCTACACCTTC
.	TRBV5-1	.	TRBJ2-7	CASSKQGQLGTYEQYF	TGCGCCAGCAGCAAGCAGGGGCAACTGGGTACGTACGAGCAGTACTTC
.	TRBV11-2	.	TRBJ2-5	CASSLGGGTAQTQYF	TGTGCCAGCAGCTTAGGGGGCGGGACAGCGCAGACCCAGTACTTC
.	TRBV13	.	TRBJ2-6	CASRAVRAGANVLTF	TGTGCCAGCAGAGCGGTGAGGGCTGGGGCCAACGTCCTGACTTTC
.	TRBV7-9	.	TRBJ2-7	CASSLSTGTYEQYF	TGTGCCAGCAGCTTATCTACCGGGACCTACGAGCAGTACTTC
.	TRBV29-1	once	TRBJ2-7	CSVEGGDEQYF	TGCAGCGTCGAAGGAGGAGACGAGCAGTACTTC
.	TRBV5-3	.	TRBJ2-7	CARSSTHYYEQYF	TGTGCCAGAAGCAGCACTCACTACTACGAGCAGTACTTC
.	TRBV27	.	TRBJ1-4	CASSSTGGGINYEKLFF	TGTGCCAGCAGTTCCACCGGGGGGGGGATTAACTATGAAAAACTGTTTTTT
TRBD1	TRBV6-5	.	TRBJ2-7	CATSLGTAYEQYF	TGTGCCACCTCGCTGGGGACAGCCTACGAGCAGTACTTC
TRBD1	TRBV2	.	TRBJ1-6	CASSRDRRLNSPLHF	TGTGCCAGCAGTCGGGACAGACGCTTAAATTCACCCCTCCACTTT
TRBD1	TRBV11-3	.	TRBJ1-5	CASTPLGTDIHYSNQPQHF	TGTGCCAGCACGCCCCTAGGGACAGACATACATTATAGCAATCAGCCCCAGCATTTT
.	TRBV28	.	TRBJ1-5	CASSLSWVTRSNQPQHF	TGTGCCAGCAGTTTAAGTTGGGTGACACGTAGCAATCAGCCCCAGCATTTT
TRBD1	TRBV30	.	TRBJ2-7	CAWRGGWTGAYEQYF	TGTGCCTGGAGGGGTGGGTGGACAGGTGCCTACGAGCAGTACTTC
.	TRBV5-1	.	TRBJ2-7	CASSARGQSAQYF	TGCGCCAGCAGCGCCCGAGGACAGTCCGCGCAGTACTTC
TRBD2	TRBV6-6	.	TRBJ2-3	CASSYRLASDTQYF	TGTGCCAGCAGTTACAGACTAGCGTCAGATACGCAGTATTTT
.	TRBV19	.	TRBJ1-5	CASSIGGPGNQPQHF	TGTGCCAGTAGTATTGGCGGTCCGGGCAATCAGCCCCAGCATTTT
.	TRBV5-6	once	TRBJ1-5	CASSFRGGDQPQHF	TGTGCCAGCAGCTTCAGGGGTGGGGATCAGCCCCAGCATTTT
.	TRBV2	.	TRBJ2-5	CASQDWAETQYF	TGTGCCAGCCAGGACTGGGCCGAGACCCAGTACTTC
.	TRBV7-9	.	TRBJ1-1	CASGGVKAEAFF	TGTGCCTCAGGCGGGGTTAAGGCTGAAGCTTTCTTT
.	TRBV25-1	.	TRBJ2-7	CASSFPGSNEQYF	TGTGCCAGCAGCTTCCCGGGATCCAACGAGCAGTACTTC
.	TRBV11-1	.	TRBJ2-7	CASSPREVAYEQYF	TGTGCCAGCAGTCCCCGAGAGGTAGCCTACGAGCAGTACTTC
.	TRBV5-1	.	TRBJ2-3	CASSPAGRTDTQYF	TGCGCCAGCAGCCCCGCGGGCCGCACAGATACGCAGTATTTT